The T cell receptor beta chain under discussion was sequenced for a study of CD8 T cells in ankylosing spondylitis. Making use of molecular barcodes, quantitative 5'-RACE generated TCR beta libraries. One entry per CDR3 protein, called by TCRdb with MiXCR from the 5' RACE reads. The sample includes around 320,000 distinct CDR3 sequences, around 20% of them seen just once. Note on this clonotype: What it binds is not known.

Study outcomes and limitations: Some motif variants were previously reported in reactive arthritis synovial fluid and blood. Made up of under ten highly homologous variants, a TCR beta motif appeared characteristic of ankylosing spondylitis blood. A CD8+ phenotype characterized the disease-linked clones, which were relatively rare in peripheral blood.

Germline V gene sequence: CDR1 SGHRS, CDR2 YFSETQ. The CDR3 has 14 residues. Trimming removed 3 bases from V and 6 bases from J; junction bases left unmatched: 9. The sequence derives from a female donor with ankylosing spondylitis or in good health (not recorded which). The chain uses TRBV5-1 and TRBJ2-7; 7 positions match TRBD1. The sample was blood, either unsorted or a sorted T cell fraction (not recorded which). The CDR3 loop reads CASSSSQGKGEQYF. Written as DNA, the CDR3 is TGCGCCAGCAGCTCCTCACAGGGGAAGGGCGAGCAGTACTTC.